This T cell receptor (beta chain) was identified during a study of T-cell memory formation after mild COVID-19. The study's findings and limits: Balance between CD4 and CD8 was seen in clones contracting day 15 to 85, and a CD4+ lean was seen in later expanders. CM and EM subsets held most contracting CD4+ clones; EMRA held CD8+ ones. Among clones peaking at day 37 in the second wave, SARS-CoV-2 specificity remained unconfirmed.

As concerns this clonotype: Its specificity is unknown.

5'RACE primed from the constant segment yielded TCR alpha and TCR beta cDNA libraries bearing sample barcodes and UMIs. TCRdb called the 5' RACE reads again in MiXCR, with one record for every CDR3 protein. Here the sample spans around 430,000 distinct CDR3 sequences, about 16% being singletons. The receptor was derived from a man aged 18-30 years who had mild COVID-19 (a few samples of this study predate the infection). Cell type and time point are not known. Sequencing was carried out using PBMCs or a T cell subset sorted from them (not recorded which).

In DNA, the CDR3 is TGTGCCATCAGTGGCGACAGGGGTCGGGACACTGAAGCTTTCTTT. Protein: CAISGDRGRDTEAFF. The chain employs TRBV10-3 and TRBJ1-1; 8 bases fit TRBD1. From germline, CDR1 is ENHRY and CDR2 SYGVKD. Trimming removed 4 bases from V and 3 bases from J; junction bases left unmatched: 7. CDR3 length: 15 residues.